These 2 T cell receptor beta chains were all obtained from the same sample, sequenced in a study of T cell changes during pregnancy in multiple sclerosis. Libraries were prepared by immunoSEQ multiplex PCR; TCRdb keeps only in-frame clonotypes and omits some of them. The sample has about 60,000 clones, 91% seen once. The specimen was CD4+ T cells from peripheral blood mononuclear cells, collected in the first trimester of pregnancy. Receptors originate from a female donor with multiple sclerosis, enrolled in a pregnancy study.

Only a few counts were recorded for this clone. The chain carries TRBV6-5 and TRBJ1-1, with 10 bases identical to TRBD1. V was clipped by 5 bases and J by 4 bases; unmatched bases: 7. CDR1 and CDR2 (germline): MNHEY, SVGAGI. This CDR3 has 15 residues. In DNA form, the CDR3 reads TGTGCCAGCAGTAAAAGGGGGACAGGGGTCACTGAAGCTTTCTTT. Amino acid sequence: CASSKRGTGVTEAFF.

The rearrangement links TRBV11-3 to TRBJ1-5; D unresolved. The CDR3 totals 20 residues. Trimming cost V 1 base and J 0 bases, with 22 bases left between them. CDR1 is SGHNT, CDR2 YENEEA, per germline. In DNA, the CDR3 is TGTGCCAGCAGCTTAGGGCCCTGGGGTGGAGGGAGGGATAGCAATCAGCCCCAGCATTTT. The encoded protein is CASSLGPWGGGRDSNQPQHF. Based on the CDR3 plus reference TRBV11-3 and TRBJ1-5, the full variable domain is EAGVVQSPRYKIIEKKQPVAFWCNPISGHNTLYWYLQNLGQGPELLIRYENEEAVDDSQLPKDRFSAERLKGVDSTLKIQPAELGDSAVYLCASSLGPWGGGRDSNQPQHFGDGTRLSIL.